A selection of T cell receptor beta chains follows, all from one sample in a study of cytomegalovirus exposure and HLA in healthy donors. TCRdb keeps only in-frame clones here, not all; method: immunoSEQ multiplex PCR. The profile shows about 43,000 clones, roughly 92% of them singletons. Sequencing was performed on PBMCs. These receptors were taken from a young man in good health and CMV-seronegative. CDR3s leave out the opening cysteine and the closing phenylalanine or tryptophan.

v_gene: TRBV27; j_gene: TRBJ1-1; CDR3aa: ASRVTGMNTEAF
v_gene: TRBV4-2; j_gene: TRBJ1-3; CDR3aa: ASSQDQGNTIY
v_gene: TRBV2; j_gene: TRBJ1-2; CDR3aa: ASSVQGSGYGYT
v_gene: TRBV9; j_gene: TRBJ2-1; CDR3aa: ASSIKGQGGYGRTYNEQF
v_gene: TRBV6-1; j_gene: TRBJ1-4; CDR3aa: ASSLGEGEKLF
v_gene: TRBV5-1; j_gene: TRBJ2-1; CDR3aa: ASSLESIRDNEQF
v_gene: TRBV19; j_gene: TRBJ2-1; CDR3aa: ASSTLPRGSSYNEQF
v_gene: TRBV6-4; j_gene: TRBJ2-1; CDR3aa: ASSLETSGNDEQF
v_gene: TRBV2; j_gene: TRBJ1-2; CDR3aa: ASSVVSGGLQDGYT
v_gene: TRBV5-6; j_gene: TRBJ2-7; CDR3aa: ASSPRYEQY
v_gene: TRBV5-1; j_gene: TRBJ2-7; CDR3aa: ASSLEAPGEQY
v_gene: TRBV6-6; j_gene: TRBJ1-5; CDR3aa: ASSYSEGPGQPQH
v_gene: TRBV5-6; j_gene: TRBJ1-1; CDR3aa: ASSPGQGYTEAF
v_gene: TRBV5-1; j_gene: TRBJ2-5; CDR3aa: ASSSEGQETQY
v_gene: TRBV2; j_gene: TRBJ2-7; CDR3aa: ASSPNRDRRPSYEQY
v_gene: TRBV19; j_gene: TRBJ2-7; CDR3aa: ASSSQGLSYEQY
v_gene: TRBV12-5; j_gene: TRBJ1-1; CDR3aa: ASAVYTEAF
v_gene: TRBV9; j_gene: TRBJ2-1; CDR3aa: ASSITGAGLNEQF
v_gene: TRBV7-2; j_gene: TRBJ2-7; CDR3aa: ASSLGGQPYEQY
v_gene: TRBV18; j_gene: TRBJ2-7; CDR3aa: ASSPPADSYEQY
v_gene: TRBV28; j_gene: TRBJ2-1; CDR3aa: ASSHIGEQF
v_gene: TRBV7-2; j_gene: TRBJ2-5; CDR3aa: ASSLGGLGQTQY
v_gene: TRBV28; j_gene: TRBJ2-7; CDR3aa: ASRPLLSPNYEQY
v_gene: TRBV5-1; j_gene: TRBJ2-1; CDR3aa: ASSLGWGESGEQF
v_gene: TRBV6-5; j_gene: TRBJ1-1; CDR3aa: ASSPGGGTEAF
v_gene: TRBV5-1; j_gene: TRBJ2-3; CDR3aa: ASSLDSGLSTDTQY
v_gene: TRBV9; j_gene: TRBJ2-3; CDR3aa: ASSVAGGGLTDTQY
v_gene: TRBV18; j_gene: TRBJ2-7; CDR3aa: ASSRTGRYEQY
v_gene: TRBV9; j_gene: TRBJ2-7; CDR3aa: ASSSPGLAGEQY
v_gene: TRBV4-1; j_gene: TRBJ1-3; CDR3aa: ASSQDRVGNTIY
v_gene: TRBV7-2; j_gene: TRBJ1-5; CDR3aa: ASSLTGGYSNQPQH
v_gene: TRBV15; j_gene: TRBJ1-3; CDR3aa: ATSRDAGWGNTIY
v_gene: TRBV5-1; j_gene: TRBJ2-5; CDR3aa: ASSLAREGPRETQY
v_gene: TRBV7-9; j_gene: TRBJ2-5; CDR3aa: ASNRGHGETQY
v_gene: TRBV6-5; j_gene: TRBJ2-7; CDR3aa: ASSYAGTSY
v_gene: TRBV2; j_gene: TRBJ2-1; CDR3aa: ASRTSGSSYNEQF
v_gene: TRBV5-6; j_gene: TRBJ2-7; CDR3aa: ASSLGRTGGSYEQY
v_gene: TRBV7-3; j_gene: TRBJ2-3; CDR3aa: ASSPRTSGGTDTQY
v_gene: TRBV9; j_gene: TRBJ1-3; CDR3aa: ASSEQGAGGNTIY
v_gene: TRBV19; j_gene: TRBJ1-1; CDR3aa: ASSIATGSNTEAF
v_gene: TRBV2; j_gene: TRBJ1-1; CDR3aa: ASSVVGDRNTEAF